Listed below are T cell receptor beta chains from one sample, sequenced in a study of blood T cell repertoires in COVID-19. TCRdb keeps only in-frame clones here, not all; method: immunoSEQ multiplex PCR. The data hold around 200,000 clones, with approximately 86% observed a single time. The sequenced material came from peripheral blood. The receptor source for this set is a man between 35 and 55 years old with active or convalescent COVID-19. CDR3s include the opening cysteine and the closing phenylalanine or tryptophan. A D gene is named only where the DNA matches it firmly. Some rows mark clone size as missing; the rest say once, few, many or name a class of expanded clone.

size	V	D	J	CDR3	DNA
few	TRBV6-6	.	TRBJ1-4	CASSYYLGGQSEKLFF	TGTGCCAGCAGTTACTATTTGGGGGGTCAGAGCGAAAAACTGTTTTTT
.	TRBV5-6	.	TRBJ1-1	CASSLVAGGSEAFF	TGTGCCAGCAGCTTGGTGGCAGGCGGGAGTGAAGCTTTCTTT
.	TRBV3-1/TRBV3-2	.	TRBJ1-6	CASSPNRNNSPLHF	TGTGCCAGCAGCCCTAACAGGAATAATTCACCCCTCCACTTT
.	TRBV15	.	TRBJ2-2	CATSRETGLTTGELFF	TGTGCCACCAGCAGAGAAACAGGGTTAACAACCGGGGAGCTGTTTTTT
.	TRBV28	TRBD1	TRBJ2-3	CASSFRGTGSADTQYF	TGTGCCAGCAGTTTCCGCGGGACAGGGTCGGCAGATACGCAGTATTTT
.	TRBV2	.	TRBJ2-3	CASTSLPGLNTDTQYF	TGTGCCAGCACCTCCCTGCCCGGACTTAACACAGATACGCAGTATTTT
.	TRBV19	.	TRBJ1-4	CASWDSGEKLFF	TGTGCCAGTTGGGACTCTGGTGAAAAACTGTTTTTT
.	TRBV15	.	TRBJ1-4	CATSRERAQVQEKLFF	TGTGCCACCAGCAGAGAGAGGGCCCAGGTTCAGGAAAAACTGTTTTTT
.	TRBV5-8	TRBD1	TRBJ2-1	CASSLVDRLNEQFF	TGTGCCAGCAGCTTGGTGGACAGGTTAAATGAGCAGTTCTTC
.	TRBV6-5	.	TRBJ1-1	CASSYSGEAEAFF	TGTGCCAGCAGTTACTCGGGAGAGGCTGAAGCTTTCTTT
once	TRBV5-1	TRBD2	TRBJ2-1	CASRSTGTSGNEQFF	TGCGCCAGCAGGTCCACCGGGACTAGCGGCAATGAGCAGTTCTTC
.	TRBV30	TRBD2	TRBJ2-1	CAWSELAGGQYNEQFF	TGTGCCTGGAGTGAACTAGCGGGGGGGCAGTACAATGAGCAGTTCTTC
once	TRBV12-3/TRBV12-4	.	TRBJ2-7	CASTLSGYEQYF	TGTGCCAGCACCCTGTCAGGATACGAGCAGTACTTC
.	TRBV28	TRBD1	TRBJ2-2	CASSSPGTGTGELFF	TGTGCCAGCAGTTCCCCCGGGACAGGGACCGGGGAGCTGTTTTTT
.	TRBV5-5	.	TRBJ2-2	CASSLTGTPNTGELFF	TGTGCCAGCAGCTTAACCGGGACACCCAACACCGGGGAGCTGTTTTTT
.	TRBV27	.	TRBJ2-7	CASSFTGQSYEQYF	TGTGCCAGCAGTTTCACCGGACAGTCTTACGAGCAGTACTTC
.	TRBV2	.	TRBJ2-7	CALKGPGHEQYF	TGTGCCCTCAAGGGGCCCGGGCACGAGCAGTACTTC
.	TRBV6-5	TRBD1	TRBJ1-5	CASSQQGGNQPQHF	TGTGCCAGCAGCCAACAGGGGGGGAATCAGCCCCAGCATTTT
.	TRBV7-2	.	TRBJ1-5	CASSLSLRQPQHF	TGTGCCAGCAGCTTAAGCCTACGCCAGCCCCAGCATTTT
.	TRBV10-3	TRBD1	TRBJ1-5	CAISESTGGYQPQHF	TGTGCCATCAGTGAGTCGACAGGGGGTTATCAGCCCCAGCATTTT
.	TRBV7-5	.	TRBJ1-6	CVRSLLSSPYRGLLNSPLHF	TGTGTCAGAAGCTTATTATCGAGTCCCTACAGGGGACTTCTTAATTCACCCCTCCACTTT
.	TRBV7-8	.	TRBJ1-2	CASSPRVNYGYTF	TGTGCCAGCAGCCCCAGGGTAAACTATGGCTACACCTTC
.	TRBV19	.	TRBJ2-1	CASSIGVYNEQFF	TGTGCCAGTAGTATCGGGGTCTACAATGAGCAGTTCTTC
.	TRBV18	.	TRBJ2-4	CASSSGTPPMAKNIQYF	TGTGCCAGCTCATCTGGGACACCCCCTATGGCCAAAAACATTCAGTACTTC
.	TRBV6-1	TRBD1	TRBJ1-1	CASSERGGQANTEAFF	TGTGCCAGCAGTGAAAGGGGAGGACAGGCCAACACTGAAGCTTTCTTT
.	TRBV12-3/TRBV12-4	TRBD1	TRBJ1-6	CASRKGANSPLHF	TGTGCCAGCAGAAAGGGGGCAAATTCACCCCTCCACTTT
.	TRBV5-6	.	TRBJ2-7	CASSSPSLQGGRDEQYF	TGTGCCAGCAGCTCCCCTAGTCTACAGGGAGGGAGGGACGAGCAGTACTTC
.	TRBV6-5	.	TRBJ2-1	CASRPTGAYNEQFF	TGTGCCAGCAGACCGACAGGAGCCTACAATGAGCAGTTCTTC
.	TRBV11-2	TRBD1	TRBJ2-7	CASAILTGTGNDEQYF	TGTGCCAGCGCGATATTGACCGGGACAGGGAATGACGAGCAGTACTTC
.	TRBV27	.	TRBJ2-3	CASSLRKRATDTQYF	TGTGCCAGCAGTTTACGTAAGAGGGCTACAGATACGCAGTATTTT
.	TRBV18	.	TRBJ2-7	CASSPPLEEGGGRSYEQYF	TGTGCCAGCTCACCACCTTTGGAGGAGGGGGGCGGGAGATCCTACGAGCAGTACTTC
.	TRBV30	.	TRBJ1-6	CAWCRGTLNSPLHF	TGTGCCTGGTGCCGTGGGACTCTCAATTCACCCCTCCACTTT
.	TRBV29-1	TRBD1	TRBJ1-4	CSVEETGGQEKLFF	TGCAGCGTTGAAGAAACAGGGGGCCAAGAAAAGCTGTTTTTT
.	TRBV9	TRBD1	TRBJ1-1	CASSLGQGVNTEAFF	TGTGCCAGCAGCCTAGGACAGGGGGTGAACACTGAAGCTTTCTTT
.	TRBV24-1	.	TRBJ2-5	CATSDMRGSGTQYF	TGTGCCACCAGTGACATGAGGGGGTCGGGGACCCAGTACTTC
.	TRBV7-3	.	TRBJ1-1	CASSPAGTSEAFF	TGTGCCAGCAGCCCGGCCGGGACTTCTGAAGCTTTCTTT
once	TRBV10-3	.	TRBJ1-4	CAISAVAQPTNEKLFF	TGTGCCATCAGTGCGGTTGCACAGCCAACTAATGAAAAACTGTTTTTT